This T cell receptor (beta chain) was sequenced for a study of CD8+CD57+ T cells in acquired aplastic anemia. Turning to the study itself: The DNA of sorted CD4+ and CD8+ cells averaged roughly 3 ug.

CDR1 and CDR2 from the germline V gene are LGHNA and YSLEER. V was clipped by 7 bases and J by 0 bases; unmatched bases: 12. This CDR3 has 16 amino acids. Patients included in sequencing had previously demonstrated CD8+CD57+ cell expansion by flow cytometry. Patients were therapy-naive when their blood was sampled. The TCR beta profiling, which covered VDJ combination and CDR3 sequence, was carried out using genomic DNA as the template. TCRdb called the reads again in MiXCR, with one record for every CDR3 protein. The table has 160,000 or so distinct CDR3 sequences, around half seen once. This sequence was found in a human donor with aplastic anemia. The chain is built from TRBV4-3 and TRBJ2-7, with 7 bases lining up with TRBD1. Sequenced material: sorted CD4+, CD8+, or CD8+CD57+ T cells (not recorded which) from PBMCs. CDR3 sequence: CASNHLGQSYSYEQYF. In nucleotides, the CDR3 is TGCGCCAGCAACCATTTGGGACAGTCGTACTCCTACGAGCAGTACTTC.